The 22 T cell receptor beta chains given below trace back to one sample, sequenced in a study of response to subunit inactivated influenza vaccine. TCRdb re-derived calls from the RT-PCR reads in MiXCR, one entry per CDR3 protein. Here the sample spans under 950,000 distinct CDR3 sequences, around 21% being singletons. The specimen was PBMCs from blood, collected more than 4 days after vaccination. All receptors come from a man between 50 and 59 years old who received an inactivated influenza vaccine.

V and J are TRBV7-9 and TRBJ1-5, with D unclear. CDR3 length: 12 amino acids. The V end lost 2 bases, the J end lost 4 bases, and 3 bases lay between the germline ends. Germline loops: CDR1 SEHNR, CDR2 FQNEAQ (reference sequence). CDR3: CASSLINQPQHF. CDR3 bases: TGTGCCAGCAGCTTAATTAATCAGCCCCAGCATTTT.

In this sample, this clonotype turned up a few times. V and J are TRBV5-1 and TRBJ1-1; 7 bases are a match to TRBD1. Trimming removed 4 bases from V and 5 bases from J; junction bases left unmatched: 8. Germline V gene lookup returns CDR1 SGHRS and CDR2 YFSETQ. CDR3 length: 14 residues. Written as DNA, the CDR3 is TGCGCCAGCAGCGAAAGACAGGGAAGTACTGAAGCTTTCTTT. Protein: CASSERQGSTEAFF.

This sequence joins TRBV7-6 and TRBJ1-6, with D hard to call. Trimming stripped 3 bases from V and 5 bases from J, with 14 bases between. Germline CDR1 SGHVS, CDR2 FNYEAQ. The CDR3 runs to 16 residues. CDR3 sequence: CASSLLSRGNNSPLHF. CDR3 DNA sequence: TGTGCCAGCAGCTTGCTCTCACGGGGAAATAATTCACCCCTCCACTTT.

This clonotype appeared a few times. The rearrangement joins TRBV20-1 to TRBJ2-5, with TRBD2 identical over 13 bases. V was pared by 0 bases and J by 5 bases, with 9 bases of the junction left unmatched. CDR3 length: 17 residues. Germline CDR1 reads DFQATT; CDR2 reads SNEGSKA (reference sequence). The chain's CDR3 is CSARDYGLAGVRETQYF. CDR3 in DNA: TGCAGTGCTAGAGATTACGGACTAGCGGGAGTAAGGGAGACCCAGTACTTC.

The chain links TRBV6-2 or TRBV6-3 to TRBJ2-3, with TRBD2 matching 14 bases. Germline V lookup: CDR1 MNHEY, CDR2 SVGEGT. The CDR3 consists of 16 residues. J was trimmed by 4 bases and V by 2 bases; bases with no gene match: 2. CDR3 region: CASSYGTSGGSDTQYF. CDR3 coding DNA: TGTGCCAGCAGTTACGGGACTAGCGGGGGTTCAGATACGCAGTATTTT.

This sequence joins TRBV5-5 and TRBJ2-5; no clear D gene. The CDR3 spans 16 residues. The V gene's germline CDR1 is SGHKS and CDR2 YYEKEE (reference sequence). V lost 4 bases, J lost 1 base, and 17 bases lay in between. This chain's CDR3 is CASSIGGGALQETQYF. The CDR3 DNA is TGTGCCAGCAGCATCGGTGGTGGAGCTCTCCAAGAGACCCAGTACTTC.

This clonotype was seen ten or more times. The chain joins TRBV15 to TRBJ2-5, with TRBD1 as a possible D gene (6 bases). Per germline, CDR1 LNHNV and CDR2 YYDKDF (reference sequence). The CDR3 is made up of 13 amino acids. Trimming took 5 bases from V and 2 from J, leaving 9 bases between them. CDR3 DNA: TGTGCCACCAGCCGGGACAAACAAGAGACCCAGTACTTC. This translates into CATSRDKQETQYF.

A word on this clonotype: It is unclear where the CDR3 begins or ends on the DNA, so no DNA is shown, and the CDR3 is as TCRdb lists it. The chain links TRBV14 to TRBJ2-7; the table's D gene call, TRBD1, was not cross checked with the DNA. The CDR3 is made up of 15 amino acids, end residues included. Germline V lookup: CDR1 SGHDN, CDR2 FVKESK. CDR3 in amino acids: CASSLWTRRSDEQYF.

V is TRBV12-3 or TRBV12-4 and J is TRBJ2-5; either TRBD1 or TRBD2 may fit D (5 bases each). CDR3 length: 13 amino acids. V lost 6 bases and J 0 bases, leaving 8 bases between the germline ends. CDR3 protein: CASRGTDQETQYF. CDR3 DNA sequence: TGTGCCAGCAGGGGGACGGACCAAGAGACCCAGTACTTC.

This clonotype came up a few times. V usage is TRBV6-1 and J usage is TRBJ2-3, with D unclear. Germline V CDR1 and CDR2: MNHNS, SASEGT. The CDR3 totals 12 residues. Trimming removed 2 bases from V and 7 bases from J, with 7 bases in between. CDR3 DNA sequence: TGTGCCAGCAGTGAAACCCGGTATACGCAGTATTTT. Its translation is CASSETRYTQYF.

This chain uses TRBV24-1 with TRBJ2-1, with TRBD2 as a possible D gene (7 bases). V shed 7 bases and J shed 1 base, with 16 bases lying between them. This CDR3 contains 16 residues. Germline V CDR1 and CDR2: KGHDR, SFDVKD. The CDR3 loop reads CATSPGAGASYNEQFF. CDR3 bases: TGTGCCACCAGCCCCGGGGCGGGGGCATCCTACAATGAGCAGTTCTTC.

This clonotype has more than one count but fewer than ten. This sequence joins TRBV7-2 and TRBJ2-7, with 10 bases matching TRBD2. CDR1 and CDR2 from the germline V gene are SGHTA and FQGNSA. J was trimmed by 1 base and V by 5 bases; bases with no gene match: 5. This CDR3 is built from 15 residues. The CDR3 DNA is TGTGCCAGCAGCCCCCTGACTAGCGGGTCCTACGAGCAGTACTTC. Translating gives CASSPLTSGSYEQYF.

The table lists this clonotype with many counts. The chain joins TRBV20-1 to TRBJ2-7; no reliable D call. This CDR3 spans 14 amino acids. CDR1 is DFQATT and CDR2 is SNEGSKA in the germline V gene (reference sequence). Trimming stripped 4 bases from V and 4 bases from J, with 17 bases between. CDR3 protein: CSAKPHGPLYEQYF. CDR3 sequence (DNA): TGCAGTGCTAAGCCGCACGGGCCACTTTACGAGCAGTACTTC.

V gene TRBV10-2 combines with J gene TRBJ1-6, with D perhaps TRBD1 (5 bases). V dropped 6 bases and J dropped 7 bases, with 19 bases sitting between them. CDR1 WSHSY and CDR2 SAAADI come from the germline V gene. CDR3 length equals 16 residues. In DNA, the CDR3 is TGCGCCAGCAGACAAGACCGAGGGGTCGGGAATTCACCCCTCCACTTT. It encodes CASRQDRGVGNSPLHF.

The CDR3 spells CASSLTENTYNEQFF. The CDR3 DNA follows: TGCGCCAGCAGCTTGACGGAAAATACCTACAATGAGCAGTTCTTC. The V call is TRBV5-1, the J call TRBJ2-1; no definite D call. The CDR3 sequence is 15 residues long. V was shortened by 1 base and J by 2 bases, with 10 bases between the two germline ends. Germline CDR1 and CDR2: SGHRS and YFSETQ. Using reference TRBV5-1 and TRBJ2-1 for the parts outside the CDR3, the full variable domain is KAGVTQTPRYLIKTRGQQVTLSCSPISGHRSVSWYQQTPGQGLQFLFEYFSETQRNKGNFPGRFSGRQFSNSRSEMNVSTLELGDSALYLCASSLTENTYNEQFFGPGTRLTVL.

The CDR3 spells CASSLGTALYNEQFF. The CDR3 DNA reads as TGTGCCAGCAGTTTGGGGACAGCCCTTTACAATGAGCAGTTCTTC. This rearrangement joins TRBV12-3 or TRBV12-4 to TRBJ2-1, with TRBD1 identical over 7 bases. V was pared by 3 bases and J by 4 bases, with 6 bases of the junction left unmatched. The CDR3 spans 15 residues.

The CDR3 coding sequence is TGTGCCACCAGCAGTGCATATGGGAGCCTCTCCTACGAGCAGTACTTC. Translation gives CATSSAYGSLSYEQYF. J is TRBJ2-7 and V is TRBV15; D might be TRBD2 (5 bases). V lost 3 bases and J 0 bases, leaving 15 bases between the germline ends. From germline, CDR1 is LNHNV and CDR2 YYDKDF (reference sequence). The CDR3 length is 16 residues.

The gene calls are TRBV29-1 and TRBJ2-7, with D tentatively TRBD2 (6 bases). CDR1 and CDR2 from the germline V gene are SQVTM and ANQGSEA. Deletions cut 4 bases from V and 7 bases from J, with 20 bases between. This CDR3 comprises 14 residues. CDR3 protein: CSVVAGRSPGEQYF. DNA of the CDR3: TGCAGCGTTGTTGCAGGGAGGTCCCCTGGGGAGCAGTACTTC.

The table lists this clonotype with a few counts. Here the CDR3 reads CASSLDDRLYEQYF. DNA of the CDR3: TGTGCCAGCAGTTTAGACGACCGACTCTACGAGCAGTACTTC. This sequence joins TRBV12-3 or TRBV12-4 and TRBJ2-7; D gene uncertain. This CDR3 region has 14 residues. V was trimmed by 1 base and J by 3 bases, leaving 10 bases between them.

In DNA form, the CDR3 reads TGCGCCAGCAGCCCGACAGGGAAGGGCGGCTACACCTTC. Protein: CASSPTGKGGYTF. The chain couples TRBV4-1 to TRBJ1-2, with TRBD1 matching 7 bases. The germline V gene encodes CDR1 MGHRA and CDR2 YSYEKL. V lost 4 bases, J lost 8 bases, and 7 bases stayed unmatched. The CDR3 contains 13 residues.

The rearrangement uses TRBV9 and TRBJ2-5; TRBD2 aligns across 7 bases. Germline V lookup: CDR1 SGDLS, CDR2 YYNGEE. V shed 3 bases, J shed 1 base, and the junction held 9 bases outside the gene matches. The CDR3 is 16 residues long. Here the CDR3 DNA reads TGTGCCAGCAGCGCAGGACTAGTTTGGTCCCAAGAGACCCAGTACTTC. This codes for CASSAGLVWSQETQYF.

V and J are TRBV5-1 and TRBJ2-3; TRBD2 matches at 11 bases. J lost 0 bases, V lost 0 bases, and 9 bases had no gene match. The CDR3 contains 19 residues. From germline, CDR1 is SGHRS and CDR2 YFSETQ. The CDR3 here is CASSLVALSSGGSTDTQYF. The CDR3 coding sequence is TGCGCCAGCAGCTTGGTAGCACTTTCTAGCGGGGGGAGCACAGATACGCAGTATTTT.